This T cell receptor beta chain was profiled in a study of control samples from healthy donors and cancer patients (dated by TCRdb to 2018 to 2021). About this clone: Its antigen is not yet known. No per-base quality is available; no much larger clone lies one base away.

Library method: the immunoSEQ multiplex PCR assay. The table was pulled from immuneACCESS by TCRdb, which kept in-frame rearrangements only. Such tables lose some clones; where checked, under half of the loss comes from unresolved V genes, and the rest has no known cause. The sample contains about 120,000 clones, over 90% of them found a single time. About 2.6% of the sample comes from the top ten. The germline V gene provides CDR1 SGHRS and CDR2 YFSETQ. The CDR3 contains 15 residues, cysteine and phenylalanine counted. Here the CDR3 DNA is all that survives: 45 bases in frame from base 1. V and J lose 4 bases and 5 bases, and a span of 19 bases separates them.

The chain is encoded by TRBV5-1 joined to TRBJ2-7; D gene: possibly TRBD1, on 6 matching bases. The clonotype comes from a man aged 25 to 40 in good health. The material sequenced was blood. Here the CDR3 is given as CASSPGPGDWDEQYF. The nucleotides read TGCGCCAGCAGCCCGGGCCCAGGGGATTGGGACGAGCAGTACTTC.